Each of the 8 T cell receptor beta chains below was sequenced from the same sample in a study of cytomegalovirus exposure and HLA in healthy donors. Profiled with immunoSEQ multiplex PCR; TCRdb holds only in-frame clones, not every one. The table includes 100,000 to 150,000 clones, around nine tenths detected once. Sequencing input: PBMCs. The source of these receptors is a woman aged 18-30 years in good health and CMV-seronegative.

The gene calls are TRBV2 and TRBJ2-2; 11 positions match TRBD1. J was trimmed by 1 base and V by 3 bases; bases with no gene match: 4. The CDR3 has 17 residues. Germline V gene sequence: CDR1 SNHLY, CDR2 FYNNEI. The DNA of the CDR3 is TGTGCCAGCAGTGACCTGGGGACAGGGGGGAACACCGGGGAGCTGTTTTTT. The encoded protein is CASSDLGTGGNTGELFF.

The chain joins TRBV6-5 to TRBJ1-2, with D perhaps matching TRBD1 (5 bases). Trimming removed 4 bases at V and 2 bases at J, with 17 bases between. The length of the CDR3 is 16 residues. Per the germline V gene, CDR1 is MNHEY and CDR2 is SVGAGI. For the CDR3, the DNA is TGTGCCAGCAGTTCCGGCGGGGGGGGTCGAAACTATGGCTACACCTTC. It is translated as CASSSGGGGRNYGYTF.

V usage is TRBV28 and J usage is TRBJ2-5; TRBD2 might be the D (6 bases). In germline, CDR1 is MDHEN, CDR2 SYDVKM. Trimming removed 5 bases at V and 5 bases at J, with 15 bases between. The CDR3 runs to 14 residues. The CDR3 nucleotides are TGTGCCAGCAGTCTCCGCGGGGATACTGAGACCCAGTACTTC. The encoded protein is CASSLRGDTETQYF.

The chain has TRBV27 and TRBJ2-1; 11 bases line up with TRBD2. This CDR3 comprises 14 residues. The ends lost 5 bases at V and 4 bases at J; junction bases unmatched: 1. The germline V gene encodes CDR1 MNHEY and CDR2 SMNVEV (reference sequence). The CDR3 DNA reads TGTGCCAGCAGTGCTAGCGGGAGGTACAATGAGCAGTTCTTC. Protein sequence: CASSASGRYNEQFF.

The chain uses TRBV11-3 and TRBJ1-2; possible D gene TRBD1, 5 bases. Trimming removed 1 base from V and 4 bases from J, with 13 bases in between. CDR1 SGHNT and CDR2 YENEEA come from the germline V gene. CDR3 length: 15 amino acids. The CDR3, as DNA: TGTGCCAGCAGCTTAGGGAGGGGTTCGGGCTATGGCTACACCTTC. Its translation is CASSLGRGSGYGYTF.

This clone has a single count. V and J are TRBV2 and TRBJ2-3; TRBD2 aligns across 7 bases. V lost 6 bases and J lost 6; bases outside the gene matches: 6. CDR1 is SNHLY and CDR2 is FYNNEI in the germline V gene. The CDR3 consists of 13 residues. CDR3 loop: CASRWTSSDTQYF. In DNA form, the CDR3 reads TGTGCCAGCAGGTGGACTAGTTCGGATACGCAGTATTTT.

J is TRBJ2-4 and V is TRBV2; TRBD2 matches 11 bases. The trim removed 8 bases at V and 0 bases at J, leaving 3 bases unmatched. The CDR3 consists of 15 residues. The germline V gene has CDR1 SNHLY and CDR2 FYNNEI. Here the CDR3 reads CASLAGGGAKNIQYF. Written as DNA, the CDR3 is TGTGCCAGCTTAGCGGGAGGGGGAGCCAAAAACATTCAGTACTTC.

V usage is TRBV2 and J usage is TRBJ1-5; 7 nucleotides match TRBD1. Germline assignment: CDR1 SNHLY and CDR2 FYNNEI. Trimming at V came to 5 bases and at J to 0 bases, leaving 4 bases not matched to a gene. The CDR3 runs 15 residues. The CDR3 DNA reads TGTGCCAGCAGTTGGACAGGTTATAGCAATCAGCCCCAGCATTTT. Translating it yields CASSWTGYSNQPQHF.